This is a list of T cell receptor beta chains from one sample in a study of shared clonotypes between healthy human individuals. Method: immunoSEQ multiplex PCR; TCRdb's copy keeps in-frame clones and lacks some. The profile shows more than 1 million clones, about 84% of them singletons. Sequencing used memory CD4+ T cells from PBMCs. The origin of the receptors is a man between 18 and 29 years old in good health. Some clones in this sample may be carry-over from other donors' samples. Each CDR3 is given with its conserved first and last residue. D genes are given only for firm matches.

d_gene: NA
j_gene: TRBJ1-5
v_gene: TRBV18
CDR3aa: CASSPSVGNQPQHF

d_gene: TRBD2
j_gene: TRBJ2-1
v_gene: TRBV5-1
CDR3aa: CASSFSRAGVDEQFF

d_gene: NA
j_gene: TRBJ2-2
v_gene: TRBV30
CDR3aa: CAWTPSGELFF

d_gene: NA
j_gene: TRBJ2-1
v_gene: TRBV9
CDR3aa: CASSVRGVDEQFF

d_gene: TRBD1
j_gene: TRBJ2-4
v_gene: TRBV27
CDR3aa: CASSPRLGQGLAKNIQYF

d_gene: NA
j_gene: TRBJ2-3
v_gene: TRBV9
CDR3aa: CASSTRPGDTQYF

d_gene: NA
j_gene: TRBJ2-1
v_gene: TRBV28
CDR3aa: CASYHQRGNEQFF

d_gene: NA
j_gene: TRBJ2-5
v_gene: TRBV19
CDR3aa: CASSLRGRETQYF

d_gene: TRBD2
j_gene: TRBJ2-1
v_gene: TRBV18
CDR3aa: CASSPPSGGSYNEQFF

d_gene: TRBD1
j_gene: TRBJ2-7
v_gene: TRBV4-2
CDR3aa: CASSQDSTGEYEQYF

d_gene: NA
j_gene: TRBJ1-2
v_gene: TRBV19
CDR3aa: CASSLGLIYGYTF

d_gene: NA
j_gene: TRBJ1-2
v_gene: TRBV11-1
CDR3aa: CASSLLQGGDGYTF

d_gene: TRBD2
j_gene: TRBJ2-7
v_gene: TRBV28
CDR3aa: CASSYGTSGRGSYEQYF

d_gene: NA
j_gene: TRBJ2-3
v_gene: TRBV30
CDR3aa: CAWSLGGGTDTQYF

d_gene: NA
j_gene: TRBJ2-2
v_gene: TRBV5-1
CDR3aa: CASSLGSTGELFF

d_gene: NA
j_gene: TRBJ2-2
v_gene: TRBV25-1
CDR3aa: CASSSTGVNTGELFF

d_gene: NA
j_gene: TRBJ1-4
v_gene: TRBV7-2
CDR3aa: CASSPDYGDEKLFF

d_gene: TRBD1
j_gene: TRBJ1-1
v_gene: TRBV14
CDR3aa: CASSPYTDRANTEAFF

d_gene: TRBD2
j_gene: TRBJ2-7
v_gene: TRBV5-4
CDR3aa: CASSGSGSFYEQYF

d_gene: NA
j_gene: TRBJ2-6
v_gene: TRBV12-2
CDR3aa: CASRPVPGQPFSGANVLTF

d_gene: TRBD1
j_gene: TRBJ1-1
v_gene: TRBV5-5
CDR3aa: CASSQETGGGEAFF

d_gene: NA
j_gene: TRBJ2-7
v_gene: TRBV6-5
CDR3aa: CATAISGVDEQYF

d_gene: NA
j_gene: TRBJ2-1
v_gene: TRBV9
CDR3aa: CASSVSPGYNEQFF

d_gene: NA
j_gene: TRBJ1-4
v_gene: TRBV5-1
CDR3aa: CASSLGGRATNEKLFF

d_gene: NA
j_gene: TRBJ1-1
v_gene: TRBV10-3
CDR3aa: CAISESRYTEAFF

d_gene: TRBD1
j_gene: TRBJ1-1
v_gene: TRBV11-1
CDR3aa: CASSPRTGKSANTEAFF

d_gene: TRBD1
j_gene: TRBJ1-5
v_gene: TRBV5-1
CDR3aa: CASSWTGNSNQPQHF

d_gene: NA
j_gene: TRBJ1-4
v_gene: TRBV28
CDR3aa: CATGMGATNEKLFF

d_gene: NA
j_gene: TRBJ2-1
v_gene: TRBV28
CDR3aa: CASRQGPSYNEQFF